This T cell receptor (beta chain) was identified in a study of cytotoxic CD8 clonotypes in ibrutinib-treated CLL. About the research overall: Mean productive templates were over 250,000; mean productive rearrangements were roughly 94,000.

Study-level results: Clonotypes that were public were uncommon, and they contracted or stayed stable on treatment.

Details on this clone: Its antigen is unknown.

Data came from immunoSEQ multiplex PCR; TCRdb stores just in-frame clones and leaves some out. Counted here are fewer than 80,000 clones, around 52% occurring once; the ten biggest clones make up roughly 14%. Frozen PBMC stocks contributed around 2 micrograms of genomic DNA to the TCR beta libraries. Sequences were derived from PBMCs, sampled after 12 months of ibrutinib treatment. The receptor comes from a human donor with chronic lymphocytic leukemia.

The CDR3 nucleotides are TGTGCCAGCAGTTTAGAGTACTACAATGAGCAGTTCTTC. It yields the protein CASSLEYYNEQFF. The chain carries TRBV28 and TRBJ2-1; no clear D gene. Germline lookup yields CDR1 MDHEN and CDR2 SYDVKM. V lost 2 bases and J lost 3, with 5 bases in between. The CDR3 consists of 13 residues. The whole variable domain, remainder taken from reference TRBV28 and TRBJ2-1, is DVKVTQSSRYLVKRTGEKVFLECVQDMDHENMFWYRQDPGLGLRLIYFSYDVKMKEKGDIPEGYSVSREKKERFSLILESASTNQTSMYLCASSLEYYNEQFFGPGTRLTVL.